A selection of T cell receptor beta chains follows, all from one sample in a study of cytomegalovirus exposure and HLA in healthy donors. The method was immunoSEQ multiplex PCR; TCRdb's version includes in-frame clones alone and lacks a portion of them. The data contain about 140,000 clones, 77% of them singletons. The sequencing sample was made of PBMCs. The receptors originated from a female donor in good health and CMV-seronegative. CDR3s include the opening cysteine and the closing phenylalanine or tryptophan. The D gene is left open where the match is weak. Size is omitted from some rows. Given values are once, few, many or a class for expanded clones.

clone_size,d_call,j_call,v_call,cdr3_nt,cdr3_aa
-,-,TRBJ1-6,TRBV15,TGTGCCACCAGCAGAGATAGCGAGGTGAATTCACCCCTCCACTTT,CATSRDSEVNSPLHF
-,TRBD2,TRBJ2-2,TRBV7-7,TGTGCTAGCAGCCGGAGCGGGAGCTTTACCGGGGAGCTGTTTTTT,CASSRSGSFTGELFF
-,-,TRBJ1-5,TRBV2,TGTGCCAGCAGTGCGGCGTCGGGGGGCCAGAGACAGCCCCAGCATTTT,CASSAASGGQRQPQHF
-,TRBD2,TRBJ2-5,TRBV6-6,TGTGCCAGCACCCCACTCGGGGGGCAAGAGACCCAGTACTTC,CASTPLGGQETQYF
once,-,TRBJ1-6,TRBV5-6,TGTGCCAGCAGCCCCGGCGGGAGAGCCTATTCACCCCTCCACTTT,CASSPGGRAYSPLHF
few,TRBD1,TRBJ1-1,TRBV5-4,TGTGCAGCACTCTTGCAGGGGCAGGGGGCGAGGGCTTTCTTT,CAALLQGQGARAFF
-,-,TRBJ1-2,TRBV7-9,TGTGCCAGCAGCTTAGCCGGAGGCGGGCTAAACTATGGCTACACCTTC,CASSLAGGGLNYGYTF
-,-,TRBJ1-5,TRBV6-6,TGTGCCAGCAGTTCGGGGAAGAGCAATCAGCCCCAGCATTTT,CASSSGKSNQPQHF
-,-,TRBJ2-2,TRBV29-1,TGCAGCGCATGTTGGGGGGCGAACACCGGGGAGCTGTTTTTT,CSACWGANTGELFF
-,-,TRBJ2-7,TRBV6-5,TGTGCCAGCAGTTACGGGTGGCTAGCTAGTTACGAGCAGTACTTC,CASSYGWLASYEQYF
-,TRBD1,TRBJ2-1,TRBV11-2,TGTGCCAGCGAGGGACAGGGATTTTACAATGAGCAGTTCTTC,CASEGQGFYNEQFF
-,TRBD2,TRBJ2-1,TRBV27,TGTGCCAGCAGTGCCCCAGCGGCAGTAGCGGGGTACAATGAGCAGTTCTTC,CASSAPAAVAGYNEQFF
few,-,TRBJ2-5,TRBV7-9,TGTGCCAGCAGCCCAAGGACACCACAAGAGACCCAGTACTTC,CASSPRTPQETQYF
-,-,TRBJ2-3,TRBV21-1,TGTGCCAGCAGCAAAGATAGCCCAGATACGCAGTATTTT,CASSKDSPDTQYF
-,-,TRBJ1-1,TRBV30,TGTGCCTGGAGTGTAAGCGGCAGGATGAACACTGAAGCTTTCTTT,CAWSVSGRMNTEAFF
-,-,TRBJ1-6,TRBV18,TGTGCCAGCTCACCATCCCCACCGACAACCTCGAGTTCACCCCTCCACTTT,CASSPSPPTTSSSPLHF
few,TRBD1,TRBJ1-3,TRBV18,TGTGCCAGCTCACCACCGGGGACAGGGCTCGGAAACACCATATATTTT,CASSPPGTGLGNTIYF
-,TRBD2,TRBJ2-1,TRBV5-1,TGCGCCAGCAGCACCGGGACTACTCCATCCGAGCAGTTCTTC,CASSTGTTPSEQFF
-,-,TRBJ1-6,TRBV7-2,TGTGCCAGCAGCTTATTTATGGGGCAATATAATTCACCCCTCCACTTT,CASSLFMGQYNSPLHF
-,-,TRBJ2-7,TRBV6-5,TGTGCCAGCAGGCGCTCCTCCACAGGCTACGAGCAGTACTTC,CASRRSSTGYEQYF
-,-,TRBJ1-2,TRBV21-1,TGTGCCAGCAGCAAACCAACCCCCAGGGGCTACAGCTACACCTTC,CASSKPTPRGYSYTF
-,TRBD1,TRBJ2-7,TRBV11-3,TGTGCCAGCAGCTCCCCACCCGGACAGGGAACCCGCTACGAGCAGTACTTC,CASSSPPGQGTRYEQYF
-,-,TRBJ2-7,TRBV27,TGTGCCAGCAGTTTGGGCTCGAAAATATACGAGCAGTACTTC,CASSLGSKIYEQYF
-,-,TRBJ2-7,TRBV2,TGTGCCAGCAGTGGGTATAGGGGGGGTACCGAGCAGTACTTC,CASSGYRGGTEQYF
-,-,TRBJ2-7,TRBV7-7,TGTGCTAGCAGCTCCCGCAGGGGGGAGAGGCAGTACTTC,CASSSRRGERQYF
-,-,TRBJ2-1,TRBV10-1,TGCGCCAGCAGTGAGCAGACAGGCTACAATGAGCAGTTCTTC,CASSEQTGYNEQFF
-,-,TRBJ1-1,TRBV7-9,TGTGCCAGCAGCTTCTCCCGTTCTGAAGCTTTCTTT,CASSFSRSEAFF
-,TRBD2,TRBJ2-3,TRBV5-1,TGCGCCAGCAGAGTAGCGGGAGGCACAGATACGCAGTATTTT,CASRVAGGTDTQYF
-,TRBD2,TRBJ2-3,TRBV13,TGTGCCAGCAGCCCCCCGACTAGCGGGAGTCCGACAGATACGCAGTATTTT,CASSPPTSGSPTDTQYF
-,-,TRBJ2-7,TRBV10-1,TGCGCCAGCAGTGATAACAGGGCCTACGAGCAGTACTTC,CASSDNRAYEQYF